Shown below are 8 T cell receptor beta chains from a single sample sequenced in a study of cytomegalovirus exposure and HLA in healthy donors. The PCR made use of 60 Vbeta and 13 Jbeta primers. Data came from immunoSEQ multiplex PCR; TCRdb stores just in-frame clones and leaves some out. In the table there are 45,000 to 60,000 clones, 65% to 80% of which are singletons. Sample: PBMCs. These receptors originate from a man aged 25 to 40 in good health and CMV-seronegative.

The rearrangement joins TRBV30 to TRBJ1-3; D not certain. CDR1 and CDR2 from the germline V gene are GTSNPN and SVGIG (reference sequence). This CDR3 spans 12 amino acids. V gave up 3 bases and J gave up 2 bases, with 5 bases separating them. CDR3 residues: CAWRETGNTIYF. The DNA for the CDR3 is TGTGCCTGGAGGGAGACTGGAAACACCATATATTTT. The variable domain in full, with the rest retrieved from reference TRBV30 and TRBJ1-3, is SQTIHQWPATLVQPVGSPLSLECTVEGTSNPNLYWYRQAAGRGLQLLFYSVGIGQISSEVPQNLSASRPQDRQFILSSKKLLLSDSGFYLCAWRETGNTIYFGEGSWLTVV.

This clone was seen more than once but under ten times. This chain uses TRBV18 with TRBJ2-5; no definite D call. V was pared by 3 bases and J by 4 bases, with 6 bases between. The CDR3 runs to 12 residues. Germline V lookup: CDR1 KGHSH, CDR2 LQKENI. The CDR3 protein is CASSPSRETQYF. In nucleotides, the CDR3 is TGTGCCAGCTCACCGTCGAGAGAGACCCAGTACTTC.

V usage is TRBV7-9 and J usage is TRBJ2-7; unclear D gene. Germline loops: CDR1 SEHNR, CDR2 FQNEAQ (reference sequence). V gave up 2 bases and J gave up 2 bases, with 7 bases separating them. The CDR3 is 13 amino acids. The CDR3 loop is CASSLHGAYEQYF. CDR3 nucleotides: TGTGCCAGCAGCTTACACGGAGCCTACGAGCAGTACTTC.

The chain recombines TRBV13 with TRBJ2-5, with 7 bases identical to TRBD1. The CDR3 length is 17 residues. The trim removed 1 base at V and 2 bases at J, leaving 10 bases unmatched. CDR1 is PRHDT, CDR2 FYEKMQ, per germline (reference sequence). CDR3: CASSLVPETGTQETQYF. The CDR3 DNA reads as TGTGCCAGCAGCTTAGTCCCCGAGACAGGGACACAAGAGACCCAGTACTTC.

V usage is TRBV29-1 and J usage is TRBJ1-2; D is unclear. The V end lost 6 bases, the J end lost 2 bases, and 16 bases lay between the germline ends. The CDR3 has 14 residues. CDR1 is SQVTM, CDR2 ANQGSEA, per germline. In DNA form, the CDR3 reads TGCAGCGTCCGAAGCGGTGACGGAAACTATGGCTACACCTTC. As protein: CSVRSGDGNYGYTF.

The chain joins TRBV19 to TRBJ1-5; D is undetermined. Trimming stripped 0 bases from V and 6 bases from J, with 15 bases between. The CDR3 length is 16 residues. Germline CDR1 is LNHDA and CDR2 is SQIVND (reference sequence). CDR3 residues: CASSIDRGSWGQPQHF. CDR3 bases: TGTGCCAGTAGTATAGACCGCGGGTCCTGGGGTCAGCCCCAGCATTTT.

This clone appeared a single time. The gene calls are TRBV19 and TRBJ1-3; no clear D gene. Germline V gives CDR1 LNHDA, CDR2 SQIVND (reference sequence). V was trimmed by 4 bases and J by 3 bases, leaving 10 bases between them. The CDR3 spans 14 residues. The CDR3 DNA sequence: TGTGCCAGTAGTAGGAGGGCTTATGGAAACACCATATATTTT. It yields the protein CASSRRAYGNTIYF.

This clone was found once. The V gene is TRBV27, the J gene TRBJ2-3; 13 bases line up with TRBD2. The CDR3 loop spans 16 amino acids. V dropped 6 bases and J dropped 2; count of bases not matched to a gene: 5. The germline V gene encodes CDR1 MNHEY and CDR2 SMNVEV (reference sequence). The CDR3 sequence is CASRLGLAGPTDTQYF. The CDR3 DNA reads as TGTGCCAGCAGACTGGGACTAGCGGGACCCACAGATACGCAGTATTTT.